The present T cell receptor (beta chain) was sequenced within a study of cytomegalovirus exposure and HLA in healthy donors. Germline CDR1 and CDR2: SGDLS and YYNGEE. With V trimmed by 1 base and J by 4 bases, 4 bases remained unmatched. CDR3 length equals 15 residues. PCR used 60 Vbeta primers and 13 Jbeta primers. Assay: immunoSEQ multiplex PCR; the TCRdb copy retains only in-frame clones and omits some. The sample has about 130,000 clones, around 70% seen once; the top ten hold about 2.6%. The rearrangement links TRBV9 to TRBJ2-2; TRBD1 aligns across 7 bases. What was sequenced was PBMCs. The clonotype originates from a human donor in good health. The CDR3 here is CASSVRGGTTGELFF. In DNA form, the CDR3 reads TGTGCCAGCAGCGTAAGAGGGGGCACCACCGGGGAGCTGTTTTTT.